The source of this TCR beta chain is a study of T cell responses to AZD1222 COVID-19 vaccine. Whole-study results and caveats: Most donors were white British, females outnumbered males, and clonal diversity was possibly underestimated. Samples come after the peak T cell response, not at day 14. AZD1222 recipients seropositive at baseline numbered only six or seven. Dominant at 160-218 and 743-854, vaccine-associated CD4 TCRs also spanned spike.

Germline assignment: CDR1 SGHTA and CDR2 FQGNSA. Trimming at V came to 2 bases and at J to 11 bases, leaving 12 bases not matched to a gene. This CDR3 comprises 16 residues. Assay used: immunoSEQ multiplex PCR; TCRdb lists only in-frame clones, some missing. Of tens of thousands of clones detected, roughly 82% appear once; the ten largest clones hold 2.9%. Points on this clone: Its antigen is not identified.

The material sequenced was peripheral blood, taken on day 0 of AZD1222 vaccination. The chain carries TRBV7-2 and TRBJ1-2; TRBD1 aligns across 12 bases. This TCR was sampled from an adult in good health. As DNA, the CDR3 is TGTGCCAGCAGCTTAACGCCTCCCGGGACAGGGGGCTGGTACACCTTC. It specifies CASSLTPPGTGGWYTF.